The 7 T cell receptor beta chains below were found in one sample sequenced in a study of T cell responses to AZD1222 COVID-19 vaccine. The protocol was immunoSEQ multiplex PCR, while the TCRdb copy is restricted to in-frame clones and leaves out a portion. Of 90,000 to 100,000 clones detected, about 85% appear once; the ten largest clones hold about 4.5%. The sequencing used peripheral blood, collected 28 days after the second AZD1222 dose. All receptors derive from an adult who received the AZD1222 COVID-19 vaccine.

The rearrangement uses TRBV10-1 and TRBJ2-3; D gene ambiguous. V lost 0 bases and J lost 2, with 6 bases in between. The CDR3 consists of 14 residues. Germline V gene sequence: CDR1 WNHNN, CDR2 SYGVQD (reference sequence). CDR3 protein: CASSESLVTDTQYF. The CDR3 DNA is TGCGCCAGCAGTGAGTCGCTAGTCACAGATACGCAGTATTTT.

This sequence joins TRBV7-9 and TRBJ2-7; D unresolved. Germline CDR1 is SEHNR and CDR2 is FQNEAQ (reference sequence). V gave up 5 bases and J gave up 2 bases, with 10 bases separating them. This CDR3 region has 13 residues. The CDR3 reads CASSPFSAYEQYF. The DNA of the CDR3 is TGTGCCAGCAGCCCTTTTTCAGCCTACGAGCAGTACTTC. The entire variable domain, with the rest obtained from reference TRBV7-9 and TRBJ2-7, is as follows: DTGVSQNPRHKITKRGQNVTFRCDPISEHNRLYWYRQTLGQGPEFLTYFQNEAQLEKSRLLSDRFSAERPKGSFSTLEIQRTEQGDSAMYLCASSPFSAYEQYFGPGTRLTVT.

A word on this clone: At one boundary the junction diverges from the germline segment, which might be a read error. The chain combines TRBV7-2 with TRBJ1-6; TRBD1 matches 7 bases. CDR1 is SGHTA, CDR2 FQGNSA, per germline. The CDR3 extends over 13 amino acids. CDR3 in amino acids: CAVGQYLNSPLHF. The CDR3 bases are TGCGCTGTGGGACAGTATCTTAATTCACCCCTCCACTTT.

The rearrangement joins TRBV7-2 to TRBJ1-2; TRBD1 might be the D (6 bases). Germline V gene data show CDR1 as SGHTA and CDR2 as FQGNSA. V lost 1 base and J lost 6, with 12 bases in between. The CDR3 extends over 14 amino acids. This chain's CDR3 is CASSLGSTGHGYTF. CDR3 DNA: TGTGCCAGCAGCTTAGGGTCGACAGGCCATGGCTACACCTTC.

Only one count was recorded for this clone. CDR3 loop: CASSQDLGEQYF. CDR3 nucleotide sequence: TGTGCCAGCAGCCAAGATTTGGGGGAGCAGTACTTC. The genes are TRBV3-1 (or the pseudogene TRBV3-2) and TRBJ2-7; no clear D gene. Trimming pared 0 bases from V and 7 bases from J, leaving 7 bases between. There are 12 residues in the CDR3. Germline-derived CDR1 and CDR2 are LGHDT and YNNKEL (reference sequence).

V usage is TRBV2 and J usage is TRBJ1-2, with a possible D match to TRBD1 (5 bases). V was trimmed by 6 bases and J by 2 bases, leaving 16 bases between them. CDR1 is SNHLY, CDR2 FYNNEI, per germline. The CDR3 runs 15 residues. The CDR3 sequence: CASRAQGWENYGYTF. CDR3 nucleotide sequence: TGTGCCAGCAGAGCTCAGGGTTGGGAAAACTATGGCTACACCTTC.

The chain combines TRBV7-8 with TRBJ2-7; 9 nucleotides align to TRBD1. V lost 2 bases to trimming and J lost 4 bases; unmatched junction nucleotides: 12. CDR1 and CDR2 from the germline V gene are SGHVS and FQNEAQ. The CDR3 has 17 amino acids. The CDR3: CASSLSGTGRRTYEQYF. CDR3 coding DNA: TGTGCCAGCAGCTTATCGGGGACAGGGCGGAGAACTTACGAGCAGTACTTC.